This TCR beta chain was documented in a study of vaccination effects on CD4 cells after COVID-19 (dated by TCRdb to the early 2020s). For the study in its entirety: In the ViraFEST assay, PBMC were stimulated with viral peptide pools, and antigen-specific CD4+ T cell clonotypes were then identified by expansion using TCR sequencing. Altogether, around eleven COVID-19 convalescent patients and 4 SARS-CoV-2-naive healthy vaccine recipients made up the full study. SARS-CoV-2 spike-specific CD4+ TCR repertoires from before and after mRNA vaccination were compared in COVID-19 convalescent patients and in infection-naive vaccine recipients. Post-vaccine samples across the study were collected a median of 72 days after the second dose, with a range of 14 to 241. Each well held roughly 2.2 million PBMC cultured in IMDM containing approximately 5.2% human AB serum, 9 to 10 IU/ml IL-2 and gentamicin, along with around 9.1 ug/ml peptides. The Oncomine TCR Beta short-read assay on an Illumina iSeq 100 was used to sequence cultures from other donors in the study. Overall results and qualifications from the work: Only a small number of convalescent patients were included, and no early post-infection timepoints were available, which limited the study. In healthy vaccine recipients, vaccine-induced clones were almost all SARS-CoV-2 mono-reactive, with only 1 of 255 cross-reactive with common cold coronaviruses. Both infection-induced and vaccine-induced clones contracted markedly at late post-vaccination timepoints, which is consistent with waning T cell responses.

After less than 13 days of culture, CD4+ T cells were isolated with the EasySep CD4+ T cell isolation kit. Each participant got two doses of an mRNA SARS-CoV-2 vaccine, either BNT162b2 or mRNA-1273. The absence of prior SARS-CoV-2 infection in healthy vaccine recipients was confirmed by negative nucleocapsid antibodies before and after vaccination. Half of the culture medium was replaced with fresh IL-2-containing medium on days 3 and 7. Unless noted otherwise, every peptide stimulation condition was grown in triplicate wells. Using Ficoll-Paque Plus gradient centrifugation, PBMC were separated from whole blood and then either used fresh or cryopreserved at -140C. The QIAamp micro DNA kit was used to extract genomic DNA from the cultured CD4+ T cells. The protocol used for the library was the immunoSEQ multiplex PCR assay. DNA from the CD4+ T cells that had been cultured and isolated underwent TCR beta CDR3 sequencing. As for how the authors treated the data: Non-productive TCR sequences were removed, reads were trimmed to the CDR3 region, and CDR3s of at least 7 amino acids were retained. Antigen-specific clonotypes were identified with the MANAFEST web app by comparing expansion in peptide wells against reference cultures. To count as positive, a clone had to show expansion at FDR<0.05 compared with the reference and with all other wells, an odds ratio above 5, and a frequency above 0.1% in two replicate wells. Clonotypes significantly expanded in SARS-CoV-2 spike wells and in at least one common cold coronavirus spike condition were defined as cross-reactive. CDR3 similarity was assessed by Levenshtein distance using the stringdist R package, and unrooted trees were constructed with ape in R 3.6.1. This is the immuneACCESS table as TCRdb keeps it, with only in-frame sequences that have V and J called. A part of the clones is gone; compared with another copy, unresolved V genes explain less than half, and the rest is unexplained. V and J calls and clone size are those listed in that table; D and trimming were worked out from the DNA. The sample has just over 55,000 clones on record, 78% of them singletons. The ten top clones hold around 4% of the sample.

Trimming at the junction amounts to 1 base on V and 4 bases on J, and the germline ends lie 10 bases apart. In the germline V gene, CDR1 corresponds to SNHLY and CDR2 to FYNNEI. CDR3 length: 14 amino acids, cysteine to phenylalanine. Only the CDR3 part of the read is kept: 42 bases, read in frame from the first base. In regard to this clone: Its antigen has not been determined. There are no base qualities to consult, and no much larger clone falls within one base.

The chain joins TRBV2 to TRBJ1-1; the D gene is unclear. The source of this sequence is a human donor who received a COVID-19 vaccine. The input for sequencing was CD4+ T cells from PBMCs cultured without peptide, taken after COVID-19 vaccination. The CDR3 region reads CASSEDGRGTEAFF. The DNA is TGTGCCAGCAGTGAAGACGGGAGAGGCACTGAAGCTTTCTTT.